The rows below give T cell receptor beta chains drawn from one sample of a study of T-cell reconstitution after alpha-beta-depleted transplantation in children. TCRdb analysed the PCR reads with MiXCR anew, one entry per CDR3 protein. The sample shows about 980,000 distinct CDR3 sequences, about 26% of them seen only once. The sample was PBMCs, mostly from graft donor cells, taken 360 days after TCRalphabeta/CD19-depleted stem cell transplant. All receptors derive from a boy in the first two years of life who had a stem cell transplant for SCID, so the T cells may come from the graft donor. Each CDR3 is given with its conserved first and last residue. The D gene is left open where the match is weak. A row's size may be missing; if present it is once, few, many or a size class.

TRBV20-1	TRBJ2-6	NA	TRBD1	CSARGQGAKGANVLTF	TGCAGTGCTAGGGGACAGGGGGCGAAAGGGGCCAACGTCCTGACTTTC
TRBV6-2/TRBV6-3	TRBJ2-3	NA	TRBD2	CASSYSPRLRGGRTDTQYF	TGTGCCAGCAGTTACTCTCCGCGTCTGCGGGGGGGCCGCACAGATACGCAGTATTTT
TRBV6-5	TRBJ1-2	NA	NA	CASSLLGGNYGYTF	TGTGCCAGCAGTTTGTTGGGGGGGAACTATGGCTACACCTTC
TRBV5-1	TRBJ2-7	NA	TRBD2	CASSAGGGVYEQYF	TGCGCCAGCAGCGCCGGGGGGGGCGTCTACGAGCAGTACTTC
TRBV7-3	TRBJ2-2	NA	NA	CASSLTPGPNTGELFF	TGTGCCAGCAGCTTAACGCCCGGACCTAACACCGGGGAGCTGTTTTTT
TRBV2	TRBJ2-1	NA	NA	CAGQPGTLSYNEQFF	TGTGCCGGCCAGCCAGGGACTCTGTCCTACAATGAGCAGTTCTTC
TRBV5-1	TRBJ1-1	NA	NA	CASSFLSTLGTEAFF	TGCGCCAGCAGCTTCTTATCCACCCTGGGCACTGAAGCTTTCTTT
TRBV28	TRBJ2-5	few	NA	CASTSGVPQYF	TGTGCCAGCACCAGTGGGGTACCACAGTACTTC
TRBV20-1	TRBJ2-3	NA	NA	CSASPRVSTDTQYF	TGCAGTGCCTCCCCTCGGGTCAGCACAGATACGCAGTATTTT
TRBV12-3/TRBV12-4	TRBJ2-1	few	NA	CASSFQLASYNEQFF	TGTGCCAGCAGTTTCCAACTAGCCTCCTACAATGAGCAGTTCTTC
TRBV9	TRBJ1-2	few	NA	CASSVTGATNYGYTF	TGTGCCAGCAGCGTTACGGGGGCGACTAACTATGGCTACACCTTC
TRBV20-1	TRBJ2-4	NA	TRBD2	CSASLAGGAVLDIQYF	TGCAGTGCTTCCCTAGCGGGGGGGGCGGTTTTGGACATTCAGTACTTC
TRBV5-1	TRBJ1-1	few	NA	CASSQMGRGSDTEAFF	TGCGCCAGCAGCCAGATGGGCAGGGGATCGGACACTGAAGCTTTCTTT
TRBV30	TRBJ2-7	NA	NA	CAWTDGTYEQYF	TGTGCCTGGACGGACGGGACCTACGAGCAGTACTTC
TRBV7-6	TRBJ2-1	few	TRBD2	CASSVGRSSGAVGNEQFF	TGTGCCAGCAGCGTGGGACGATCTAGCGGGGCGGTTGGGAATGAGCAGTTCTTC
TRBV3-1	TRBJ2-1	NA	TRBD1	CASSHLPGQGANEQFF	TGTGCCAGCAGCCACTTACCGGGACAGGGTGCGAATGAGCAGTTCTTC
TRBV18	TRBJ2-1	few	NA	CASSPLTGANNEQFF	TGTGCCAGCTCACCACTAACGGGGGCAAACAATGAGCAGTTCTTC
TRBV6-2/TRBV6-3	TRBJ2-7	NA	TRBD2	CASSAHRGDDYEQYF	TGTGCCAGCAGTGCACATCGGGGGGACGACTACGAGCAGTACTTC
TRBV27	TRBJ2-1	NA	NA	CASSNGGSFWANEQFF	TGTGCCAGCTCGAACGGAGGGAGCTTTTGGGCCAATGAGCAGTTCTTC
TRBV12-3/TRBV12-4	TRBJ2-1	NA	TRBD2	CASSFPGGGPYNEQFF	TGTGCCAGCAGTTTTCCCGGGGGGGGGCCCTACAATGAGCAGTTCTTC
TRBV20-1	TRBJ2-3	NA	NA	CSARVVGAGDTQYF	TGCAGTGCTAGAGTGGTGGGGGCGGGAGATACGCAGTATTTT
TRBV12-3/TRBV12-4	TRBJ2-2	few	NA	CASRRPGLSLNTGELFF	TGTGCCAGCAGGCGACCGGGACTCTCGCTTAACACCGGGGAGCTGTTTTTT
TRBV27	TRBJ2-2	NA	NA	CASSLRRAANTGELFF	TGTGCCAGCAGTTTACGCCGCGCCGCGAACACCGGGGAGCTGTTTTTT
TRBV5-1	TRBJ2-2	many	NA	CASNEKTNTGELFF	TGCGCCAGCAATGAGAAAACGAACACCGGGGAGCTGTTTTTT
TRBV29-1	TRBJ2-3	NA	TRBD2	CSALGLAAASTDTQYF	TGCAGCGCTCTGGGACTAGCGGCGGCTAGCACAGATACGCAGTATTTT
TRBV6-5	TRBJ2-4	NA	NA	CASSYSIITLVNIQYF	TGTGCCAGCAGTTACTCGATAATTACCCTGGTAAACATTCAGTACTTC
TRBV5-1	TRBJ1-1	NA	TRBD1	CASSLARDRVMNTEAFF	TGCGCCAGCAGCTTGGCCCGGGACAGGGTTATGAACACTGAAGCTTTCTTT
TRBV12-5	TRBJ2-5	few	TRBD1	CASGLGDSPRTETQYF	TGTGCTAGTGGTTTGGGGGACAGCCCCCGAACGGAGACCCAGTACTTC
TRBV9	TRBJ2-2	many	NA	CASSGRAGELFF	TGTGCCAGCAGCGGCAGGGCGGGTGAGCTGTTTTTT
TRBV7-9	TRBJ2-1	NA	TRBD1	CASSLGQDRYNEQFF	TGTGCCAGCAGCCTGGGACAGGATAGATACAATGAGCAGTTCTTC
TRBV9	TRBJ2-1	many	TRBD2	CASSVAGLAGAEQFF	TGTGCCAGCAGCGTAGCTGGACTAGCGGGGGCTGAGCAGTTCTTC
TRBV9	TRBJ2-3	NA	NA	CASSVRAADFTDTQYF	TGTGCCAGCAGCGTACGAGCGGCGGACTTCACAGATACGCAGTATTTT
TRBV9	TRBJ2-7	few	NA	CASSVARRESIVSGQYF	TGTGCCAGCAGCGTAGCCCGCAGGGAGAGCATTGTTTCGGGGCAGTACTTC
TRBV10-3	TRBJ1-1	few	NA	CAISEETLQDLTFF	TGTGCCATCAGTGAGGAGACGTTACAAGATCTAACTTTCTTT
TRBV20-1	TRBJ1-5	NA	NA	CSARGHNNQPQHF	TGCAGTGCCAGGGGCCACAACAATCAGCCCCAGCATTTT
TRBV5-6	TRBJ2-3	NA	TRBD2	CASSLGASGGLADTQYF	TGTGCCAGCAGCTTGGGGGCTAGCGGGGGGCTCGCAGATACGCAGTATTTT
TRBV18	TRBJ2-7	NA	TRBD2	CASSPGLAGGPYEQYF	TGTGCCAGCTCCCCCGGGCTAGCGGGGGGGCCTTACGAGCAGTACTTC
TRBV5-1	TRBJ2-7	few	NA	CASSLTGSPYEQYF	TGCGCCAGCAGCTTAACAGGGAGTCCCTACGAGCAGTACTTC
TRBV12-3/TRBV12-4	TRBJ2-7	NA	NA	CASSLGSRRREQYF	TGTGCCAGCAGTTTAGGGAGCCGAAGGAGGGAGCAGTACTTC